The next 18 T cell receptor beta chains were all read from a single sample in a study of cytomegalovirus exposure and HLA in healthy donors. Using immunoSEQ multiplex PCR, the repertoire was profiled, and TCRdb retains in-frame clones only, with some absent. The profile covers 100,000 to 150,000 clones, with approximately 90% appearing a single time and roughly 4.4% taken by the ten largest. The sequenced sample was PBMCs. These receptors came from a man aged 18 to 29 in good health and CMV-seropositive.

The gene calls are TRBV7-2 and TRBJ1-2; the match to TRBD1 covers 7 bases. Trimming cost V 4 bases and J 2 bases; bases outside gene matches: 10. Germline V gene lookup returns CDR1 SGHTA and CDR2 FQGNSA. CDR3 size: 16 residues. CDR3 loop: CASSSVGAGGNYGYTF. In DNA, the CDR3 is TGTGCCAGCAGCTCCGTTGGCGCAGGGGGGAACTATGGCTACACCTTC.

V and J are TRBV7-6 and TRBJ2-2; perhaps TRBD1 as D (5 bases). The germline V gene has CDR1 SGHVS and CDR2 FNYEAQ. The CDR3 loop spans 16 amino acids. Trimming removed 1 base from V and 2 bases from J, with 11 bases in between. The CDR3: CASSLDWGRNTGELFF. CDR3 nucleotides: TGTGCCAGCAGCTTAGACTGGGGCAGAAACACCGGGGAGCTGTTTTTT. Supplemented by reference TRBV7-6 and TRBJ2-2, the full variable domain reads GAGVSQSPRYKVTKRGQDVALRCDPISGHVSLYWYRQALGQGPEFLTYFNYEAQQDKSGLPNDRFSAERPEGSISTLTIQRTEQRDSAMYRCASSLDWGRNTGELFFGEGSRLTVL.

The chain recombines TRBV9 with TRBJ2-1, with 10 bases fitting TRBD2. The CDR3 has 14 amino acids. V lost 3 bases and J lost 10; bases outside the gene matches: 7. Germline CDR1 and CDR2: SGDLS and YYNGEE. Written as DNA, the CDR3 is TGTGCCAGCAGCGATAGCGGGGGGCCCAGGGAGCAGTTCTTC. It yields the protein CASSDSGGPREQFF. Full variable domain (remainder filled in from reference TRBV9 and TRBJ2-1): DSGVTQTPKHLITATGQRVTLRCSPRSGDLSVYWYQQSLDQGLQFLIQYYNGEERAKGNILERFSAQQFPDLHSELNLSSLELGDSALYFCASSDSGGPREQFFGPGTRLTVL.

The V call is TRBV6-6, the J call TRBJ1-2, with D hard to call. The germline gives CDR1 MNHNY, CDR2 SVGAGI (reference sequence). V lost 7 bases, J lost 3 bases, and 18 bases lay in between. The CDR3 sequence is 15 residues long. Written as DNA, the CDR3 is TGTGCCAGCACCAGAGGGCTGACGGTGGACTATGGCTACACCTTC. It yields the protein CASTRGLTVDYGYTF.

CDR3 sequence (DNA): TGTGCCAGCAGCGAAACTAGCGCCACAGATACGCAGTATTTT. It specifies CASSETSATDTQYF. The chain recombines TRBV7-2 with TRBJ2-3; 7 bases align to TRBD2. CDR3 length equals 14 residues. The junction had 4 bases not matched to a gene; V was cut back by 5 bases and J by 2 bases. Germline loops: CDR1 SGHTA, CDR2 FQGNSA.

CDR3 in DNA: TGTGCCAGTCACCCGACAGGGGACGGTGGCTACACCTTC. Amino acids: CASHPTGDGGYTF. The chain uses TRBV7-9 and TRBJ1-2; 8 nucleotides agree with TRBD1. The length of the CDR3 is 13 residues. CDR1 and CDR2 from the germline V gene are SEHNR and FQNEAQ (reference sequence). The J segment lost 7 bases and the V segment lost 9 bases, leaving 10 bases of the junction unmatched.

V usage is TRBV28 and J usage is TRBJ2-3; 11 bases map to TRBD2. The CDR3 is 18 amino acids. The ends lost 4 bases at V and 1 base at J; junction bases unmatched: 10. CDR1 is MDHEN and CDR2 is SYDVKM in the germline V gene. The CDR3 nucleotides read TGTGCCAGCAGTTCTCTAGCGGGGGGATATCGTGGCACAGATACGCAGTATTTT. Protein: CASSSLAGGYRGTDTQYF.

The chain has TRBV5-1 and TRBJ2-1; D is unresolved. This CDR3 spans 13 amino acids. The V and J ends lost 4 bases and 4 bases respectively, with 9 bases between them. Germline values: CDR1 SGHRS, CDR2 YFSETQ. For the CDR3, the DNA is TGCGCCAGCAGCCATAGTAGTTACAATGAGCAGTTCTTC. Protein product: CASSHSSYNEQFF.

The chain couples TRBV5-8 to TRBJ1-2, with D possibly matching TRBD1 (5 bases). The CDR3 runs 13 residues. Between the trimmed V and J ends, which lost 4 bases and 6 bases, there was a span of 13 bases. Germline values: CDR1 SGHTS, CDR2 YDEGEE. The CDR3 loop reads CASSPRQRHGYTF. Written as DNA, the CDR3 is TGTGCCAGCAGCCCCCGACAGAGGCATGGCTACACCTTC.

The chain carries TRBV10-3 and TRBJ2-1; the match to TRBD1 covers 8 bases. Germline V gene data show CDR1 as ENHRY and CDR2 as SYGVKD. The V segment lost 0 bases and the J segment 6 bases; nucleotides outside the gene matches: 7. The CDR3 totals 16 residues. CDR3 DNA: TGTGCCATCAGTGAGTCACGTGACAGGGGTGGCAATGAGCAGTTCTTC. Translated: CAISESRDRGGNEQFF.

The rearrangement links TRBV6-1 to TRBJ1-1; TRBD1 matches 10 bases. The CDR3 sequence is 15 residues long. V was pared by 6 bases and J by 4 bases, with 8 bases of the junction left unmatched. From germline, CDR1 is MNHNS and CDR2 SASEGT. This CDR3 is CASRDPGTGATEAFF. CDR3 bases: TGTGCCAGCAGGGATCCCGGGACAGGGGCCACTGAAGCTTTCTTT.

This chain joins TRBV19 and TRBJ1-5; TRBD1 aligns across 8 bases. Germline trimming cut 3 bases from V and 1 base from J; bases unmatched to any gene: 5. The CDR3 has 16 amino acids. Germline V gene data show CDR1 as LNHDA and CDR2 as SQIVND (reference sequence). The CDR3 is CASSIRTGGSNQPQHF. The CDR3 bases are TGTGCCAGTAGTATTAGAACAGGGGGGAGCAATCAGCCCCAGCATTTT. Looking up the rest from reference TRBV19 and TRBJ1-5 gives the full variable domain: DGGITQSPKYLFRKEGQNVTLSCEQNLNHDAMYWYRQDPGQGLRLIYYSQIVNDFQKGDIAEGYSVSREKKESFPLTVTSAQKNPTAFYLCASSIRTGGSNQPQHFGDGTRLSIL.

The genes are TRBV5-8 and TRBJ1-1; D is possibly TRBD1 (6 bases). This CDR3 has 13 residues. V was pared by 2 bases and J by 4 bases, with 9 bases between. Germline V gene sequence: CDR1 SGHTS, CDR2 YDEGEE. The CDR3, as DNA: TGTGCCAGCAGCTTACAGGGAAGCACTGAAGCTTTCTTT. Its translation: CASSLQGSTEAFF.

This clone was seen just once. The chain has TRBV4-2 and TRBJ2-7, with D perhaps TRBD2 (5 bases). Trimming left V 0 bases short and J 1 base short, with 13 bases between. Germline V lookup: CDR1 LGHNA, CDR2 YNFKEQ. The CDR3 has 16 amino acids. In DNA, the CDR3 is TGTGCCAGCAGCCAAGATGAGGGTCTAGGGTCCTACGAGCAGTACTTC. Translation gives CASSQDEGLGSYEQYF.

The V gene is TRBV19, the J gene TRBJ2-2, with a weak D call TRBD2 (5 bases). The CDR3 runs 15 residues. Per the germline V gene, CDR1 is LNHDA and CDR2 is SQIVND (reference sequence). V dropped 4 bases and J dropped 0 bases, with 9 bases sitting between them. In DNA, the CDR3 is TGTGCCAGTAGTAAGACACTAGCGAACACCGGGGAGCTGTTTTTT. Protein sequence: CASSKTLANTGELFF.

V is TRBV30 and J is TRBJ1-5, with D hard to call. Trimming stripped 0 bases from V and 1 base from J, with 7 bases between. CDR3 length: 14 amino acids. Germline CDR1 is GTSNPN and CDR2 is SVGIG (reference sequence). CDR3 loop: CAWSVVLSNQPQHF. The CDR3 DNA is TGTGCCTGGAGTGTCGTGTTGAGCAATCAGCCCCAGCATTTT.

This clone appeared a single time. V usage is TRBV18 and J usage is TRBJ1-1, with D uncertain. Trimming took 4 bases from V and 0 from J, leaving 18 bases between them. The CDR3 length is 17 residues. The germline gives CDR1 KGHSH, CDR2 LQKENI. CDR3 protein: CASSQREALSMNTEAFF. The CDR3 DNA sequence: TGTGCCAGCTCACAACGTGAAGCCCTCTCCATGAACACTGAAGCTTTCTTT. The complete variable domain, with remaining parts taken from reference TRBV18 and TRBJ1-1, reads NAGVMQNPRHLVRRRGQEARLRCSPMKGHSHVYWYRQLPEEGLKFMVYLQKENIIDESGMPKERFSAEFPKEGPSILRIQQVVRGDSAAYFCASSQREALSMNTEAFFGQGTRLTVV.

The rearrangement joins TRBV6-5 to TRBJ1-1, with D unclear. Germline CDR1 is MNHEY and CDR2 is SVGAGI. The CDR3 extends over 13 amino acids. Trimming pared 3 bases from V and 7 bases from J, leaving 12 bases between. CDR3 nucleotides: TGTGCCAGCAGTTATTCCCAGGCCGGTGAAGCTTTCTTT. It codes for CASSYSQAGEAFF.